A few counts support the clone carrying this TCR beta chain. With a J-beta primer mix and a sample-barcoded 5' primer, a second PCR ran about 7 to 12 cycles. TCRdb processed the 5' RACE reads anew with MiXCR; each CDR3 protein has one entry. The data hold approximately 670,000 distinct CDR3 sequences, with 40% to 50% observed a single time. The sample comes from a study of blood T cells in healthy people across ages. The junction had 5 bases not matched to a gene; V was cut back by 1 base and J by 3 bases. The CDR3 sequence is 15 residues long. Germline CDR1 and CDR2: DFQATT and SNEGSKA (reference sequence).

This sequence was found in a man aged 80 or over in good health. The chain employs TRBV20-1 and TRBJ2-7, with 11 bases aligning to TRBD2. The material sequenced was blood. CDR3 bases: TGCAGTGCTAGAGGAAGGACTAGCGGGCTCTACGAGCAGTACTTC. This gives the protein CSARGRTSGLYEQYF.